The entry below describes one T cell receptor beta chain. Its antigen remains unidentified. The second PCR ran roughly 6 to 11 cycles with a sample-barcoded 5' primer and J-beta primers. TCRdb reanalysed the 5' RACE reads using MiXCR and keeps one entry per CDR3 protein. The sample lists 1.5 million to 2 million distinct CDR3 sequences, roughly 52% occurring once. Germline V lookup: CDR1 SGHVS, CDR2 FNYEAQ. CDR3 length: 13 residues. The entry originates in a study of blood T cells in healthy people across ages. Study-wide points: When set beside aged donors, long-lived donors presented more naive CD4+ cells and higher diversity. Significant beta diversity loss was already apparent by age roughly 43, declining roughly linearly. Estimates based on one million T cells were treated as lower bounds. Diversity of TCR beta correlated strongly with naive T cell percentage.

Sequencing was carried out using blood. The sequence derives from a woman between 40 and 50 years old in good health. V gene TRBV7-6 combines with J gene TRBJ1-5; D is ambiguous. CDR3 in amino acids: CATYRKRNQPQHF. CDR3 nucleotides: TGTGCGACTTATAGGAAAAGGAATCAGCCCCAGCATTTT.